Sequencing of this T cell receptor beta chain was carried out in a study of monozygotic twins with cystic fibrosis. A note on this clone: Its specificity is not known.

General observations from the study: Monozygotic CF twins shared more identical nucleotide clonotypes than unrelated patients. Age, concordance and disease severity did not associate with shared CDR3 numbers.

Produced via immunoSEQ multiplex PCR; TCRdb's table is partial and in-frame only. Here the sample spans under 30,000 clones, less than 95% being singletons. This clonotype originated in a girl under 10 years old with cystic fibrosis. Input material: blood.

The CDR3 protein is CAWSSGQQNQPQHF. CDR3 nucleotides: TGTGCCTGGAGTTCGGGACAGCAAAATCAGCCCCAGCATTTT. The chain has TRBV30 and TRBJ1-5; 7 bases line up with TRBD1. Trimming took 2 bases from V and 4 from J; bases not matched to a gene: 5. The CDR3 totals 14 residues. CDR1 and CDR2 (germline): GTSNPN, SVGIG (reference sequence).